A single sample is the source of the 27 T cell receptor beta chains below, sequenced in a study of T cell responses to AZD1222 COVID-19 vaccine. Sequenced by immunoSEQ multiplex PCR; TCRdb stores in-frame clones only, minus some. This table has around 110,000 clones, roughly 90% appearing once. This material consisted of peripheral blood, taken on day 0 of AZD1222 vaccination. These TCRs come from an adult in good health.

The chain joins TRBV7-9 to TRBJ1-1; the match to TRBD1 covers 11 bases. V was pared by 5 bases and J by 5 bases, with 10 bases of the junction left unmatched. The CDR3 sequence is 16 residues long. Germline CDR1 SEHNR, CDR2 FQNEAQ (reference sequence). The CDR3 coding sequence is TGTGCCAGCAGCCTTGCCTCCGGGACAGGGGGAACTGAAGCTTTCTTT. This gives the protein CASSLASGTGGTEAFF.

The DNA of the CDR3 is TGTGCCAGTACCGGAGGAACAGGGGGCGCGGGCAATCAGCCCCAGCATTTT. Translated, it gives CASTGGTGGAGNQPQHF. V is TRBV19 and J is TRBJ1-5, with 9 bases matching TRBD1. Looked up from germline, CDR1 is LNHDA and CDR2 is SQIVND (reference sequence). J was trimmed by 2 bases and V by 7 bases; bases with no gene match: 12. The CDR3 totals 17 residues. The full variable domain, its missing parts supplied by reference TRBV19 and TRBJ1-5, is DGGITQSPKYLFRKEGQNVTLSCEQNLNHDAMYWYRQDPGQGLRLIYYSQIVNDFQKGDIAEGYSVSREKKESFPLTVTSAQKNPTAFYLCASTGGTGGAGNQPQHFGDGTRLSIL.

V gene TRBV6-5 combines with J gene TRBJ2-3, with D hard to call. The CDR3 is made up of 15 amino acids. Germline loops: CDR1 MNHEY, CDR2 SVGAGI. V was cut by 2 bases and J by 4 bases, with 13 bases left in between. The CDR3 protein is CASSYRRSLSDTQYF. The CDR3 DNA reads TGTGCCAGCAGTTACCGCCGGAGTTTGTCAGATACGCAGTATTTT.

The CDR3 DNA sequence: TGTGCCAGCTCACCCGTGACAGGGGGCTTAGATGGCTACACCTTC. This translates into CASSPVTGGLDGYTF. The V call is TRBV18, the J call TRBJ1-2, with TRBD1 matching 10 bases. CDR3 length: 15 amino acids. The ends lost 3 bases at V and 6 bases at J; junction bases unmatched: 7. The V gene's germline CDR1 is KGHSH and CDR2 LQKENI.

The genes are TRBV7-6 and TRBJ2-7; 7 bases fit TRBD1. The CDR3 runs 14 residues. Germline V gives CDR1 SGHVS, CDR2 FNYEAQ. Trimming cost V 0 bases and J 7 bases; bases outside gene matches: 6. CDR3 sequence reads: CASSLAGRGSEQYF. CDR3 DNA sequence: TGTGCCAGCAGCTTAGCGGGCAGGGGGAGTGAGCAGTACTTC.

The chain joins TRBV19 to TRBJ2-7; 7 nucleotides align to TRBD2. The germline V gene encodes CDR1 LNHDA and CDR2 SQIVND (reference sequence). The CDR3 extends over 15 amino acids. V shed 3 bases and J 2 bases; nucleotides not matched to a gene: 7. CDR3 bases: TGTGCCAGTAGTATGGCAACGGCGGGGGCCTACGAGCAGTACTTC. Protein product: CASSMATAGAYEQYF.

This rearrangement joins TRBV25-1 to TRBJ1-2; 10 positions match TRBD1. V shed 3 bases and J 8 bases; nucleotides not matched to a gene: 3. Germline V lookup: CDR1 MGHDK, CDR2 SYGVNS. This CDR3 is 13 amino acids long. CDR3 DNA: TGTGCCAGCAGTGAGGGGGGACAGGGGGGCTACACCTTC. This sequence encodes CASSEGGQGGYTF.

V usage is TRBV3-1 (or the pseudogene TRBV3-2) and J usage is TRBJ1-1, with TRBD1 as a possible D gene (5 bases). The CDR3 runs 12 residues. Between the trimmed V and J ends, which lost 4 bases and 11 bases, there was a span of 14 bases. Looked up from germline, CDR1 is LGHDT and CDR2 is YNNKEL (reference sequence). This CDR3 is CASSLRDGGAFF. The CDR3 DNA sequence: TGTGCCAGCAGCCTACGGGACGGCGGGGCTTTCTTT.

This clone was detected only once. J is TRBJ1-6 and V is TRBV19; 8 nucleotides align to TRBD1. Germline V gene sequence: CDR1 LNHDA, CDR2 SQIVND (reference sequence). This CDR3 contains 14 residues. Trimming at V came to 3 bases and at J to 9 bases, leaving 4 bases not matched to a gene. CDR3 sequence (DNA): TGTGCCAGTAGTATGGACAGGGAGAGTTCACCCCTCCACTTT. Translation gives CASSMDRESSPLHF.

V is TRBV5-6 and J is TRBJ1-5; 8 bases align to TRBD1. Germline CDR1 SGHDT, CDR2 YYEEEE. This CDR3 has 17 amino acids. V gave up 0 bases and J gave up 6 bases; unmatched junction bases: 11. The CDR3 DNA follows: TGTGCCAGCAGCTTGGGTAAGACGCAGGGGGCTCGTCAGCCCCAGCATTTT. Its translation: CASSLGKTQGARQPQHF.

The chain uses TRBV27 and TRBJ1-5; D remains unclear. Trimming cost V 2 bases and J 0 bases, with 14 bases left between them. Germline V gene data show CDR1 as MNHEY and CDR2 as SMNVEV (reference sequence). This CDR3 region has 17 residues. The CDR3 region is CASSLGGGYYSNQPQHF. As DNA, the CDR3 is TGTGCCAGCAGTTTAGGTGGAGGGTACTATAGCAATCAGCCCCAGCATTTT.

The chain joins TRBV30 to TRBJ1-1; D may be TRBD1 (6 bases). The germline V gene has CDR1 GTSNPN and CDR2 SVGIG (reference sequence). The CDR3 is made up of 14 amino acids. The ends were cut back, 3 bases at V and 0 bases at J, with 11 bases in the middle. The CDR3 nucleotides read TGTGCCTGGAGGCGCGGACAGTTGAACACTGAAGCTTTCTTT. This gives the protein CAWRRGQLNTEAFF.

The V and J genes are TRBV9 and TRBJ1-2; D might be TRBD1 (5 bases). Germline CDR1 reads SGDLS; CDR2 reads YYNGEE. Trimming took off 3 bases at V and 4 bases at J, with 10 bases between the two ends. The CDR3 extends over 13 amino acids. The DNA of the CDR3 is TGTGCCAGCAGCGCCAGGGTGGGCTATGGCTACACCTTC. It encodes CASSARVGYGYTF.

This clone is a singleton in its sample. This chain joins TRBV4-2 and TRBJ2-7, with 10 bases matching TRBD2. Germline CDR1 is LGHNA and CDR2 is YNFKEQ. The CDR3 length is 15 residues. V dropped 2 bases and J dropped 2; count of bases not matched to a gene: 3. CDR3 DNA: TGTGCCAGCAGCCAATTAACTAGCGGGACCTACGAGCAGTACTTC. The encoded protein is CASSQLTSGTYEQYF.

V gene TRBV10-3 combines with J gene TRBJ1-3; no clear D. Germline CDR1 ENHRY, CDR2 SYGVKD. Trimming removed 3 bases at V and 5 bases at J, with 11 bases between. The CDR3 length is 14 residues. The CDR3 is CAISEGPPRNTIYF. CDR3 DNA sequence: TGTGCCATCAGTGAAGGACCACCAAGAAACACCATATATTTT.

V usage is TRBV27 and J usage is TRBJ2-1, with 14 bases fitting TRBD2. The germline gives CDR1 MNHEY, CDR2 SMNVEV (reference sequence). The length of the CDR3 is 14 residues. With V trimmed by 3 bases and J by 10 bases, 2 bases remained unmatched. CDR3 sequence (DNA): TGTGCCAGCAGTTTGGGACTAGCGGGAGACGAGCAGTTCTTC. Protein product: CASSLGLAGDEQFF.

This rearrangement joins TRBV6-2 or TRBV6-3 to TRBJ2-1; 9 bases are a match to TRBD1. Germline CDR1 and CDR2: MNHEY and SVGEGT. Trimming took 6 bases from V and 0 from J; bases not matched to a gene: 3. The CDR3 has 15 amino acids. CDR3 sequence (DNA): TGTGCCAGCAGCGACAGGGGGAGCTCCTACAATGAGCAGTTCTTC. This encodes CASSDRGSSYNEQFF.

J is TRBJ2-1 and V is TRBV19, with 7 bases identical to TRBD2. V lost 3 bases and J lost 10; bases outside the gene matches: 0. This CDR3 has 11 amino acids. From germline, CDR1 is LNHDA and CDR2 SQIVND (reference sequence). The CDR3 here is CASSMRGEQFF. The CDR3 DNA follows: TGTGCCAGTAGTATGCGGGGGGAGCAGTTCTTC.

This chain uses TRBV9 with TRBJ1-3; 7 positions match TRBD1. V trimming: 3 bases; J trimming: 3 bases; junction bases outside the gene matches: 9. The length of the CDR3 is 16 residues. The germline V gene encodes CDR1 SGDLS and CDR2 YYNGEE. In DNA form, the CDR3 reads TGTGCCAGCAGCGAGACAGGGCGTCCGTTTGGAAACACCATATATTTT. Its protein product is CASSETGRPFGNTIYF.

The rearrangement links TRBV29-1 to TRBJ2-7; D perhaps matches TRBD2 (6 bases). The germline gives CDR1 SQVTM, CDR2 ANQGSEA. Between the trimmed V and J ends, which lost 0 bases and 0 bases, there was a span of 15 bases. The CDR3 spans 16 residues. Here the CDR3 reads CSVEDPSGRSSYEQYF. CDR3 nucleotide sequence: TGCAGCGTTGAAGATCCCAGCGGGCGCAGCTCCTACGAGCAGTACTTC.

This chain joins TRBV6-1 and TRBJ2-1; D is ambiguous. The CDR3 has 11 residues. V lost 1 base to trimming and J lost 15 bases, with 10 bases between them. The germline gives CDR1 MNHNS, CDR2 SASEGT. The CDR3 DNA follows: TGTGCCAGCAGTGAAGGATATACCCGGTTCTTC. It specifies CASSEGYTRFF.

The chain links TRBV3-1 (or the pseudogene TRBV3-2) to TRBJ1-3; D may be TRBD1 (5 bases). V was trimmed by 6 bases and J by 1 base, leaving 10 bases between them. The CDR3 is made up of 14 amino acids. Germline V CDR1 and CDR2: LGHDT, YNNKEL (reference sequence). CDR3 protein: CASSPTDSGNTIYF. In DNA, the CDR3 is TGTGCCAGCAGTCCGACAGATTCTGGAAACACCATATATTTT.

This chain links TRBV9 with TRBJ2-1; 13 nucleotides align to TRBD2. Germline lookup yields CDR1 SGDLS and CDR2 YYNGEE. V was clipped by 4 bases and J by 9 bases; unmatched bases: 10. The CDR3 sequence is 16 residues long. Written as DNA, the CDR3 is TGTGCCAGCAGCACCCAAGGACTAGCGGGAGCTGGTGAGCAGTTCTTC. This codes for CASSTQGLAGAGEQFF.

This chain uses TRBV6-5 with TRBJ1-2; D is ambiguous. CDR3 length: 11 residues. The V end lost 4 bases, the J end lost 4 bases, and 4 bases lay between the germline ends. Germline values: CDR1 MNHEY, CDR2 SVGAGI. CDR3 sequence (DNA): TGTGCCAGCAGTTTCGGCTATGGCTACACCTTC. Translated: CASSFGYGYTF.

A few counts support this clone. The rearrangement links TRBV6-5 to TRBJ1-1, with 9 bases that match TRBD1. CDR1 and CDR2 (germline): MNHEY, SVGAGI. This CDR3 has 13 amino acids. Losses at the gene ends were 2 bases for V and 8 bases for J; bases not matched to a gene: 3. In nucleotides, the CDR3 is TGTGCCAGCAGTTACCGGGGGACAGGGGAAGCTTTCTTT. Amino acids: CASSYRGTGEAFF.

The rearrangement uses TRBV2 and TRBJ2-1, with D maybe TRBD2 (5 bases). Germline V gene lookup returns CDR1 SNHLY and CDR2 FYNNEI. The CDR3 length is 14 residues. V shed 1 base and J shed 10 bases, with 14 bases lying between them. CDR3 sequence: CASSEGLEGWEQFF. CDR3 coding DNA: TGTGCCAGCAGTGAAGGGCTAGAGGGCTGGGAGCAGTTCTTC.

V usage is TRBV15 and J usage is TRBJ2-2; the D call may be TRBD1 or TRBD2 (5 bases each). The CDR3 sequence is 14 residues long. Germline lookup yields CDR1 LNHNV and CDR2 YYDKDF (reference sequence). With 1 base removed from V and 4 bases from J, the gap between germline ends came to 7 bases. CDR3 nucleotide sequence: TGTGCCACCAGCAGAGGGGGGTCCACCGGGGAGCTGTTTTTT. Amino acids: CATSRGGSTGELFF. The full variable domain, completed using reference TRBV15 and TRBJ2-2, is DAMVIQNPRYQVTQFGKPVTLSCSQTLNHNVMYWYQQKSSQAPKLLFHYYDKDFNNEADTPDNFQSRRPNTSFCFLDIRSPGLGDTAMYLCATSRGGSTGELFFGEGSRLTVL.